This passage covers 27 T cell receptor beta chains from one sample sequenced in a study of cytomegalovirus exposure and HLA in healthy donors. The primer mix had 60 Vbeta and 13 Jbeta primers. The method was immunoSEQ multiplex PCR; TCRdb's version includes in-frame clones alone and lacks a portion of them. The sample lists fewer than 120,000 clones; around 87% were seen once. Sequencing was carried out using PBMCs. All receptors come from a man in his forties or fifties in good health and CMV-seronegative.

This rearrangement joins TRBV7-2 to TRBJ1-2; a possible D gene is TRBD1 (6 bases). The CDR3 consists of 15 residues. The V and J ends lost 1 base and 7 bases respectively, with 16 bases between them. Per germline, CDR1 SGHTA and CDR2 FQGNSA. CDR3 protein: CASSLETRGGSGYTF. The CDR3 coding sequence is TGTGCCAGCAGCTTAGAAACCAGGGGAGGGTCTGGCTACACCTTC.

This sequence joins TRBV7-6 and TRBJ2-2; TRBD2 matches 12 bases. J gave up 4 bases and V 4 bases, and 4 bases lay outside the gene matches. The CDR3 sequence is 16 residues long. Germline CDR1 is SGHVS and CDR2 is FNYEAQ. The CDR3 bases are TGTGCCAGCAGCTCGGGACTAGCGGGTTTCACCGGGGAGCTGTTTTTT. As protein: CASSSGLAGFTGELFF.

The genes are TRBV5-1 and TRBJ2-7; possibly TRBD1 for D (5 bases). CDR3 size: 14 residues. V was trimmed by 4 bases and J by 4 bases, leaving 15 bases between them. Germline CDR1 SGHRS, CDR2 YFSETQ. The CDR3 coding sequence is TGCGCCAGCAGCCCAGGGTCCTCGTCTTACGAGCAGTACTTC. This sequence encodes CASSPGSSSYEQYF.

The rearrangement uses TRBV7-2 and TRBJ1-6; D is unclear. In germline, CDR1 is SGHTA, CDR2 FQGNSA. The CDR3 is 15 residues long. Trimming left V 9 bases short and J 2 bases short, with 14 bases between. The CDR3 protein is CASIGEGPYNSPLHF. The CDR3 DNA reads TGTGCCAGTATCGGGGAGGGTCCCTATAATTCACCCCTCCACTTT.

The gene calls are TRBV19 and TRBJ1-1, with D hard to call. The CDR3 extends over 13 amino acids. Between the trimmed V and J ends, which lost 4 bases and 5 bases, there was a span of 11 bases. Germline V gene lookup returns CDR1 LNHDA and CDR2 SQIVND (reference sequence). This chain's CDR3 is CASSNIGGTEAFF. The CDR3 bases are TGTGCCAGTAGTAATATTGGAGGGACTGAAGCTTTCTTT.

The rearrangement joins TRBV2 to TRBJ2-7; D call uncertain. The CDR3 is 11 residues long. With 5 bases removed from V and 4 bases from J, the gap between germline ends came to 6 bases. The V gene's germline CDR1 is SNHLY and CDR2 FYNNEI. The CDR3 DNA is TGTGCCAGCAGTCTAAGTTACGAGCAGTACTTC. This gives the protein CASSLSYEQYF.

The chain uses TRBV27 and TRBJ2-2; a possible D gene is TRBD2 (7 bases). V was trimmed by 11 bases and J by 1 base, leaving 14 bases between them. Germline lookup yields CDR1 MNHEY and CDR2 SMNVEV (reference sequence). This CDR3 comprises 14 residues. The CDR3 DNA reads TGTGCCTCTAGGCGGGGGCAGAACACCGGGGAGCTGTTTTTT. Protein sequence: CASRRGQNTGELFF.

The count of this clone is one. As DNA, the CDR3 is TGCGCCAGCAGCCAAGAAAGGTCCGGGGCGGCGGGGGGACAAGAGACCCAGTACTTC. This sequence encodes CASSQERSGAAGGQETQYF. The V gene is TRBV4-1, the J gene TRBJ2-5; 8 nucleotides line up with TRBD2. V shed 0 bases and J 2 bases; nucleotides not matched to a gene: 14. Germline lookup yields CDR1 MGHRA and CDR2 YSYEKL. The CDR3 extends over 19 amino acids.

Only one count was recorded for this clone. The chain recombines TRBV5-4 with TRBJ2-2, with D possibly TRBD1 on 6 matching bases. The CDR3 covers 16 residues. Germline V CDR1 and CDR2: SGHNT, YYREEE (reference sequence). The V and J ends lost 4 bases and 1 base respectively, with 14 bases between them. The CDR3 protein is CASSPGQRLNTGELFF. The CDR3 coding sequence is TGTGCCAGCAGCCCCGGACAGAGACTGAACACCGGGGAGCTGTTTTTT.

The CDR3 nucleotides are TGTGCCAGCGGAGATAGCAATCAGCCCCAGCATTTT. It specifies CASGDSNQPQHF. The rearrangement links TRBV2 to TRBJ1-5; D ambiguous. From germline, CDR1 is SNHLY and CDR2 FYNNEI. The V and J ends lost 8 bases and 0 bases respectively, with 5 bases between them. CDR3 size: 12 residues.

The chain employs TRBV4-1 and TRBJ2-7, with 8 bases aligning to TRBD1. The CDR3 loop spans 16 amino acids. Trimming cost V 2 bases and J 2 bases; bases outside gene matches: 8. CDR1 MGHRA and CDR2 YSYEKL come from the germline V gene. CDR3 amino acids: CASSQPPGQDPYEQYF. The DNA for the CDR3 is TGCGCCAGCAGCCAACCCCCGGGACAGGATCCCTACGAGCAGTACTTC.

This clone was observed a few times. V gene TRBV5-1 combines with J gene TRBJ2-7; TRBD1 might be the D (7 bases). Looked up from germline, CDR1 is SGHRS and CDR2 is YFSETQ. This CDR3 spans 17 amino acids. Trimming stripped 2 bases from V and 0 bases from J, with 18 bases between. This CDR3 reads CASSFGSRTGPSYEQYF. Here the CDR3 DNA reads TGCGCCAGCAGCTTCGGGAGCCGGACAGGACCCTCCTACGAGCAGTACTTC.

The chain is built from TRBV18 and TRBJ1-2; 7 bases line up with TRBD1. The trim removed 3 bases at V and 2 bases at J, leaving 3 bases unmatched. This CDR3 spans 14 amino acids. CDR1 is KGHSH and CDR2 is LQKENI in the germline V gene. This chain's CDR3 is CASSPGQQNYGYTF. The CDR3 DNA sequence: TGTGCCAGCTCACCGGGACAGCAAAACTATGGCTACACCTTC.

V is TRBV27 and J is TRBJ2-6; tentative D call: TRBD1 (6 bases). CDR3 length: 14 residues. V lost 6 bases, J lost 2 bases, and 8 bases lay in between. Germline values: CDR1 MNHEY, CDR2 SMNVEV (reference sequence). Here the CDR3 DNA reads TGTGCCAGCAGCAACAGGGCTGGGGCCAACGTCCTGACTTTC. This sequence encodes CASSNRAGANVLTF.

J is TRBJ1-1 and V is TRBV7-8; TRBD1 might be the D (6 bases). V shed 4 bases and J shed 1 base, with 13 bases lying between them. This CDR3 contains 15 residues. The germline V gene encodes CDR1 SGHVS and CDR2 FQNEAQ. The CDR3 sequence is CASSSRRGANTEAFF. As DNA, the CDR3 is TGTGCCAGCAGCTCCCGCCGGGGGGCGAACACTGAAGCTTTCTTT.

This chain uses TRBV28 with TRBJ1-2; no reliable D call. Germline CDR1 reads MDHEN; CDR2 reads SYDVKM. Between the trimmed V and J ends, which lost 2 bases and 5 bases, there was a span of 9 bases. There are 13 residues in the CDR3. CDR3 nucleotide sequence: TGTGCCAGCAGTTTAGGGAGTACTTATGGCTACACCTTC. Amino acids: CASSLGSTYGYTF.

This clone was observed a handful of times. CDR3 loop: CASSARMSNQPQHF. The CDR3 bases are TGTGCCAGCAGCGCCAGAATGAGCAATCAGCCCCAGCATTTT. This chain joins TRBV7-2 and TRBJ1-5; D is uncertain. The V and J ends lost 5 bases and 1 base respectively, with 9 bases between them. CDR3 length: 14 amino acids. Looked up from germline, CDR1 is SGHTA and CDR2 is FQGNSA.

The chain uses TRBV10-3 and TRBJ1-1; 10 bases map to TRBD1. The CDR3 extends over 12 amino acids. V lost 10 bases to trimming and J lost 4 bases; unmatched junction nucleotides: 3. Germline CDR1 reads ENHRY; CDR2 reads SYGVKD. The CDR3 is CATGQGGTEAFF. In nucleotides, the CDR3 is TGTGCCACCGGACAGGGGGGCACTGAAGCTTTCTTT.

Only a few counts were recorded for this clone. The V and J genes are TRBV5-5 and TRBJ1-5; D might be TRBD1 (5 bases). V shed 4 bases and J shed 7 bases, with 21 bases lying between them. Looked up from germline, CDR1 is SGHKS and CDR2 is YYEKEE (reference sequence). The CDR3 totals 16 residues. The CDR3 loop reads CASSPGGVWGGQPQHF. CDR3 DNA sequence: TGTGCCAGCAGCCCCGGGGGGGTCTGGGGAGGACAGCCCCAGCATTTT.

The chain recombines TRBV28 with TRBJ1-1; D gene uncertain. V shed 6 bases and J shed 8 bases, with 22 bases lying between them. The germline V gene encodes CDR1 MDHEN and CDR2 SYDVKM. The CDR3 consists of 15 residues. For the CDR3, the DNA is TGTGCCAGCAGGGCCGCGGGAGTTTTCGGGTCGGAAGCTTTCTTT. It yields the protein CASRAAGVFGSEAFF.

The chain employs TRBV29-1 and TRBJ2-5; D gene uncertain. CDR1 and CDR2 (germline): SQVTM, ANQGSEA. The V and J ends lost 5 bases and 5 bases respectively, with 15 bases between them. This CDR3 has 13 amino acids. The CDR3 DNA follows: TGCAGCGTTTCCTCGCCGGTACTCGAGACCCAGTACTTC. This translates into CSVSSPVLETQYF. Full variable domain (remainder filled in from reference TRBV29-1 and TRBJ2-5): SAVISQKPSRDICQRGTSLTIQCQVDSQVTMMFWYRQQPGQSLTLIATANQGSEATYESGFVIDKFPISRPNLTFSTLTVSNMSPEDSSIYLCSVSSPVLETQYFGPGTRLLVL.

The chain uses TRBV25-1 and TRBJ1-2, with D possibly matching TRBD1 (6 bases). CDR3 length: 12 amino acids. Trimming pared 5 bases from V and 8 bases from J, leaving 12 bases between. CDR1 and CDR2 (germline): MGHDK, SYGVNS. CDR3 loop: CASSRDMGGYTF. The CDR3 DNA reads TGTGCCAGCAGTCGGGACATGGGGGGCTACACCTTC.

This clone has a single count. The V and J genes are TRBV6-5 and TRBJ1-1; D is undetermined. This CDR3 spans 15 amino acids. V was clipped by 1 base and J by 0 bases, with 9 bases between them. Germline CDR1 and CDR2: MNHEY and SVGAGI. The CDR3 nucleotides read TGTGCCAGCAGTTACTTGGGCCTCATGAACACTGAAGCTTTCTTT. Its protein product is CASSYLGLMNTEAFF.

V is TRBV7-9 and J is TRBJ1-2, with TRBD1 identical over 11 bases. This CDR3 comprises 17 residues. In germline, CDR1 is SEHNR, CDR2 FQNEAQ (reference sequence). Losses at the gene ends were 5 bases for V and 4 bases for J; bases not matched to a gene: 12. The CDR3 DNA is TGTGCCAGCAGCCCCCGGGACAGGGGGGTGGTGAGCTATGGCTACACCTTC. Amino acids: CASSPRDRGVVSYGYTF. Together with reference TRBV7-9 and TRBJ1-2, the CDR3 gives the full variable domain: DTGVSQNPRHKITKRGQNVTFRCDPISEHNRLYWYRQTLGQGPEFLTYFQNEAQLEKSRLLSDRFSAERPKGSFSTLEIQRTEQGDSAMYLCASSPRDRGVVSYGYTFGSGTRLTVV.

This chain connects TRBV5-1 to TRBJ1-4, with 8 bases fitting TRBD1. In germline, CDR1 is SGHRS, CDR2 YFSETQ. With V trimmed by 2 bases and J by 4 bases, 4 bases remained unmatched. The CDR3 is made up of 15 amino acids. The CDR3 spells CASSLMGQVNEKLFF. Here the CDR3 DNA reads TGCGCCAGCAGCTTAATGGGACAGGTTAATGAAAAACTGTTTTTT.

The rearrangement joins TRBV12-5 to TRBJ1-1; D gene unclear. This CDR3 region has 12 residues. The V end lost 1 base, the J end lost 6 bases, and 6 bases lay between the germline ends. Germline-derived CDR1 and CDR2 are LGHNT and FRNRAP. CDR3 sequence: CASGLGQAEAFF. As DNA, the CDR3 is TGTGCTAGTGGTTTGGGCCAGGCTGAAGCTTTCTTT.

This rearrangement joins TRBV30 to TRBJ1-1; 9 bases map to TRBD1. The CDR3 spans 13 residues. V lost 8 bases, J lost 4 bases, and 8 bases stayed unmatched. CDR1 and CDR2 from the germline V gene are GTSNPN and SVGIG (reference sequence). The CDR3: CAREQTGGTEAFF. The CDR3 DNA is TGTGCCAGGGAGCAGACAGGGGGCACTGAAGCTTTCTTT. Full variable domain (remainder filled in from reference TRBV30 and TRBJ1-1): SQTIHQWPATLVQPVGSPLSLECTVEGTSNPNLYWYRQAAGRGLQLLFYSVGIGQISSEVPQNLSASRPQDRQFILSSKKLLLSDSGFYLCAREQTGGTEAFFGQGTRLTVV.